This TCR beta chain was sequenced during a study of read filtering for tumor transcriptome and immune sequencing. Study-level information: Among patients, some 17 were male and around 13 female, aged roughly 45 to 90 (mean around 68). Whole-transcriptome libraries were prepared after DNase treatment.

This clonotype has at least ten counts. Antigen: not known. Study-wide results and limits: Sorted CD138-negative bone marrow cells were not purified T cells.

This CDR3 is built from 14 residues. V lost 2 bases to trimming and J lost 10 bases, with 17 bases between them. Germline CDR1 and CDR2: MNHNS and SASEGT. From about 400 ng of RNA, a library with molecular barcoded alpha/delta and beta/gamma adaptors was made. TCRdb used MiXCR to reprocess the reads, holding one entry per CDR3 protein. This table holds about 130,000 distinct CDR3 sequences, under 15% found once. This receptor was identified in a donor at least 40 years old with multiple myeloma. Sequencing was carried out using a population of CD138-negative cells sorted from bone marrow. The genes are TRBV6-1 and TRBJ1-1; maybe TRBD1 (6 bases). The CDR3 sequence: CASSETRVTRGAFF. In DNA, the CDR3 is TGTGCCAGCAGTGAAACCCGGGTGACCAGGGGAGCTTTCTTT.